Presented here are 27 T cell receptor beta chains from one specimen sequenced in a study of blood T cell repertoires in COVID-19. Some clones are missing from TCRdb's copy, which holds only in-frame ones; the method was immunoSEQ multiplex PCR. The repertoire consists of about 110,000 clones, with approximately 79% occurring once and the leading ten covering under 20%. The sequencing input was peripheral blood. These receptors originate from a woman of 80 years or more with active or convalescent COVID-19.

The chain carries TRBV18 and TRBJ1-1; 10 nucleotides agree with TRBD1. Germline values: CDR1 KGHSH, CDR2 LQKENI. With V trimmed by 3 bases and J by 0 bases, 1 base remained unmatched. CDR3 length equals 15 residues. CDR3 nucleotides: TGTGCCAGCTCACCGGGACAGGGGATGAACACTGAAGCTTTCTTT. Translating gives CASSPGQGMNTEAFF.

The chain couples TRBV2 to TRBJ1-2; D is possibly TRBD1 (6 bases). Trimming took 6 bases from V and 3 from J, leaving 8 bases between them. This CDR3 is 12 amino acids long. CDR1 and CDR2 from the germline V gene are SNHLY and FYNNEI. The CDR3 coding sequence is TGTGCCAGCAGGGACAGTTACTATGGCTACACCTTC. Translating it yields CASRDSYYGYTF.

V gene TRBV19 combines with J gene TRBJ2-1; 9 nucleotides match TRBD2. The V and J ends lost 8 bases and 0 bases, in that order; junction bases with no gene match: 5. Germline V gene sequence: CDR1 LNHDA, CDR2 SQIVND (reference sequence). This CDR3 spans 15 amino acids. Here the CDR3 reads CASGLASNSYNEQFF. CDR3 in DNA: TGTGCCAGTGGACTAGCGAGTAACTCCTACAATGAGCAGTTCTTC.

V is TRBV2 and J is TRBJ2-7, with 11 nucleotides matching TRBD2. The V segment lost 4 bases and the J segment 2 bases; nucleotides outside the gene matches: 4. CDR3 size: 15 residues. Germline CDR1 reads SNHLY; CDR2 reads FYNNEI. CDR3 nucleotides: TGTGCCAGCAGTGTTACTAGCGGGGGAACCTACGAGCAGTACTTC. Translated, it gives CASSVTSGGTYEQYF.

Only a few counts were recorded for this clone. The rearrangement links TRBV5-6 to TRBJ1-1; TRBD1 matches at 10 bases. Looked up from germline, CDR1 is SGHDT and CDR2 is YYEEEE. The ends lost 2 bases at V and 11 bases at J; junction bases unmatched: 12. CDR3 length: 15 amino acids. In DNA form, the CDR3 reads TGTGCCAGCAGCTTACGGGACAGGGGCGAACTAGGGGCTTTCTTT. This translates into CASSLRDRGELGAFF.

The chain couples TRBV5-1 to TRBJ2-1; 10 positions match TRBD2. CDR1 is SGHRS and CDR2 is YFSETQ in the germline V gene. Losses at the gene ends were 1 base for V and 1 base for J; bases not matched to a gene: 14. CDR3 size: 20 residues. CDR3 region: CASSLSLGTSVGRSYNEQFF. CDR3 bases: TGCGCCAGCAGCTTGAGCCTCGGGACTAGCGTTGGGAGGTCCTACAATGAGCAGTTCTTC.

This chain uses TRBV18 with TRBJ2-5; 9 bases fit TRBD2. The CDR3 runs to 16 residues. In germline, CDR1 is KGHSH, CDR2 LQKENI. The V segment lost 3 bases and the J segment 4 bases; nucleotides outside the gene matches: 9. CDR3 DNA sequence: TGTGCCAGCTCACCGTCGCGTCCACTAGCGGGAGAGACCCAGTACTTC. Translating gives CASSPSRPLAGETQYF. Supplemented by reference TRBV18 and TRBJ2-5, the full variable domain reads NAGVMQNPRHLVRRRGQEARLRCSPMKGHSHVYWYRQLPEEGLKFMVYLQKENIIDESGMPKERFSAEFPKEGPSILRIQQVVRGDSAAYFCASSPSRPLAGETQYFGPGTRLLVL.

The chain's CDR3 is CASQPDRPNTEAFF. The CDR3 DNA reads as TGTGCCAGTCAACCGGACAGACCGAACACTGAAGCTTTCTTT. This rearrangement joins TRBV2 to TRBJ1-1; D possibly corresponds to TRBD1 (6 bases). V lost 9 bases and J lost 1, with 15 bases in between. The germline gives CDR1 SNHLY, CDR2 FYNNEI. The CDR3 totals 14 residues.

The chain links TRBV6-5 to TRBJ2-7, with D possibly matching TRBD2 (6 bases). Trimming left V 7 bases short and J 0 bases short, with 10 bases between. This CDR3 is 13 amino acids long. The germline CDR1 and CDR2 sequences are MNHEY and SVGAGI. CDR3 amino acids: CASMRGYSYEQYF. DNA of the CDR3: TGTGCCAGCATGCGGGGCTACTCCTACGAGCAGTACTTC.

There are a few counts of this clone. This chain joins TRBV27 and TRBJ2-7; TRBD1 aligns across 7 bases. V lost 0 bases to trimming and J lost 0 bases; unmatched junction nucleotides: 8. CDR1 is MNHEY, CDR2 SMNVEV, per germline (reference sequence). This CDR3 is built from 17 residues. CDR3 DNA: TGTGCCAGCAGTTTATCAGGGGGCCACCGGGCCTCCTACGAGCAGTACTTC. Translating it yields CASSLSGGHRASYEQYF.

CDR3 nucleotide sequence: TGTGCCAGCAGCCTCCGTAGCGTGGCGAACACCGGGGAGCTGTTTTTT. This sequence encodes CASSLRSVANTGELFF. The chain links TRBV3-1 (or the pseudogene TRBV3-2) to TRBJ2-2; possible D gene TRBD2, 5 bases. Trimming shortened V by 4 bases and J by 0 bases, and 12 bases separated the two germline ends. Germline CDR1 and CDR2: LGHDT and YNNKEL (reference sequence). The CDR3 consists of 16 residues.

This chain uses TRBV3-1 (or the pseudogene TRBV3-2) with TRBJ2-7; D is unresolved. The germline V gene encodes CDR1 LGHDT and CDR2 YNNKEL (reference sequence). This CDR3 contains 14 residues. V shed 3 bases and J shed 4 bases, with 13 bases lying between them. CDR3 protein: CASSQARWSYEQYF. In DNA form, the CDR3 reads TGTGCCAGCAGCCAGGCGCGGTGGTCTTACGAGCAGTACTTC.

This clone has just one count. The CDR3 region is CASSRGGGGVGYTF. In DNA form, the CDR3 reads TGCGCCAGCAGCAGAGGGGGCGGCGGGGTTGGCTACACCTTC. V and J are TRBV5-1 and TRBJ1-2; TRBD1 matches 7 bases. This CDR3 is 14 amino acids long. The V gene end was trimmed by 4 bases and the J gene end by 7 bases; junction bases not matched to a gene: 10. Per the germline V gene, CDR1 is SGHRS and CDR2 is YFSETQ.

The chain couples TRBV10-3 to TRBJ1-1; 7 bases match TRBD1. This CDR3 region has 17 residues. Germline CDR1 is ENHRY and CDR2 is SYGVKD. Trimming took 0 bases from V and 1 from J; bases not matched to a gene: 8. Here the CDR3 DNA reads TGTGCCATCAGTGAGTCACTAACAGGGGCCGGGAACACTGAAGCTTTCTTT. Translating gives CAISESLTGAGNTEAFF.

The chain links TRBV30 to TRBJ1-1, with D unclear. The germline gives CDR1 GTSNPN, CDR2 SVGIG (reference sequence). This CDR3 is 16 amino acids long. V was pared by 0 bases and J by 0 bases, with 14 bases between. The CDR3 loop reads CAWSVQSPGMNTEAFF. CDR3 in DNA: TGTGCCTGGAGTGTACAATCACCGGGGATGAACACTGAAGCTTTCTTT.

On this clone: An end of the junction differs from the germline gene, which may be a read error. The CDR3 bases are TGTGCTAGCAGAGGAGCAAACACCGGGGAGCTGTTTTTT. Protein: CASRGANTGELFF. The rearrangement uses TRBV7-7 and TRBJ2-2; D gene ambiguous. The germline CDR1 and CDR2 sequences are SSHAT and FNYEAQ (reference sequence). This CDR3 is 13 amino acids long.

This clone was observed once. V is TRBV2 and J is TRBJ1-6, with D possibly matching TRBD1 (6 bases). The germline V and J ends were trimmed by 8 bases and 6 bases, with 14 bases remaining between them. The CDR3 is 14 residues long. Germline CDR1 SNHLY, CDR2 FYNNEI. CDR3 bases: TGTGCCAGCTTCCCGGACAGCCTTAATTCACCCCTCCACTTT. Translation: CASFPDSLNSPLHF.

In DNA, the CDR3 is TGTGCCAGCAGCTCCCAACGGGGGGACTATGGCTACACCTTC. Its protein is CASSSQRGDYGYTF. The rearrangement joins TRBV7-2 to TRBJ1-2, with a weak D call TRBD1 (5 bases). CDR1 is SGHTA and CDR2 is FQGNSA in the germline V gene. CDR3 size: 14 residues. Deletions cut 4 bases from V and 3 bases from J, with 12 bases between.

The V call is TRBV6-2 or TRBV6-3, the J call TRBJ2-1, with 9 bases fitting TRBD2. The J segment lost 7 bases and the V segment lost 2 bases, leaving 15 bases of the junction unmatched. The germline gives CDR1 MNHEY, CDR2 SVGEGT. This CDR3 contains 18 residues. CDR3 amino acids: CASSYPDRFSGRQNEQFF. Here the CDR3 DNA reads TGTGCCAGCAGTTACCCGGACAGGTTTAGCGGGAGACAGAATGAGCAGTTCTTC.

The rearrangement uses TRBV27 and TRBJ2-5; 10 bases match TRBD2. Per the germline V gene, CDR1 is MNHEY and CDR2 is SMNVEV (reference sequence). V trimming: 5 bases; J trimming: 4 bases; junction bases outside the gene matches: 4. CDR3 length: 14 residues. CDR3 region: CASSNRLAGETQYF. The CDR3 coding sequence is TGTGCCAGCAGTAATCGACTAGCGGGAGAGACCCAGTACTTC.

This chain joins TRBV7-8 and TRBJ2-4; a weak D match, TRBD2 (5 bases). Trimming stripped 6 bases from V and 2 bases from J, with 11 bases between. This CDR3 has 14 residues. Germline V lookup: CDR1 SGHVS, CDR2 FQNEAQ. The CDR3 is CASRGSSSKNIQYF. Written as DNA, the CDR3 is TGTGCCAGCAGGGGATCTAGCTCCAAAAACATTCAGTACTTC.

This chain uses TRBV27 with TRBJ2-1; 8 nucleotides match TRBD1. The CDR3 is 14 amino acids. The ends lost 1 base at V and 5 bases at J; junction bases unmatched: 1. Germline V gives CDR1 MNHEY, CDR2 SMNVEV (reference sequence). Here the CDR3 reads CASSLWGQDNEQFF. Written as DNA, the CDR3 is TGTGCCAGCAGTTTATGGGGACAGGACAATGAGCAGTTCTTC.

The rearrangement joins TRBV7-2 to TRBJ2-7; 12 bases align to TRBD2. The CDR3 length is 14 residues. The junction had 2 bases not matched to a gene; V was cut back by 4 bases and J by 4 bases. CDR1 SGHTA and CDR2 FQGNSA come from the germline V gene. The CDR3 coding sequence is TGTGCCAGCAGCTCGACTAGCGGGGGATACGAGCAGTACTTC. This encodes CASSSTSGGYEQYF.

V usage is TRBV3-1 (or the pseudogene TRBV3-2) and J usage is TRBJ2-1; the match to TRBD2 covers 7 bases. The CDR3 consists of 14 residues. Per germline, CDR1 LGHDT and CDR2 YNNKEL (reference sequence). J lost 0 bases, V lost 6 bases, and 2 bases had no gene match. This CDR3 reads CASRGGVSYNEQFF. Here the CDR3 DNA reads TGTGCCAGCAGGGGAGGGGTCTCCTACAATGAGCAGTTCTTC.

The chain couples TRBV18 to TRBJ1-1; 7 positions agree with TRBD1. V shed 3 bases and J 3 bases; nucleotides not matched to a gene: 13. CDR3 size: 17 residues. Looked up from germline, CDR1 is KGHSH and CDR2 is LQKENI. The CDR3 DNA follows: TGTGCCAGCTCACCCCAGGGGACAGTTCTTAGAGACACTGAAGCTTTCTTT. It specifies CASSPQGTVLRDTEAFF.

The chain's CDR3 is CASSLRALNTGELFF. The CDR3 DNA reads TGTGCCAGCAGCCTCAGAGCACTAAACACCGGGGAGCTGTTTTTT. The chain employs TRBV14 and TRBJ2-2; no reliable D call. Trimming left V 4 bases short and J 2 bases short, with 11 bases between. This CDR3 is 15 amino acids long. CDR1 is SGHDN, CDR2 FVKESK, per germline.

The genes are TRBV2 and TRBJ2-6; tentatively, D is TRBD2 (5 bases). V lost 8 bases and J lost 3, with 11 bases in between. The CDR3 length is 14 residues. Germline CDR1 reads SNHLY; CDR2 reads FYNNEI. The CDR3 is CASRGGIGANVLTF. CDR3 DNA: TGTGCCAGCCGGGGTGGGATTGGGGCCAACGTCCTGACTTTC. Combining the CDR3 with reference TRBV2 and TRBJ2-6 gives the whole variable domain EPEVTQTPSHQVTQMGQEVILRCVPISNHLYFYWYRQILGQKVEFLVSFYNNEISEKSEIFDDQFSVERPDGSNFTLKIRSTKLEDSAMYFCASRGGIGANVLTFGAGSRLTVL.